This T cell receptor beta chain was documented in a study of blood T cell repertoires in COVID-19 (dated by TCRdb to the early 2020s). Background on the whole study: Samples from collaborators originated in the United States, Italy and Spain and spanned both the acute and convalescent phases of COVID-19. Deeply sampled blood TCRbeta repertoires from subjects exposed to, actively infected with, or recovered from COVID-19 were included in the dataset. The sample metadata nearly always contained a de-identified subject ID, COVID-19 status, age in years and sex. The material from the prospective study consisted of cDNA or gDNA derived from T cells, B-cell-depleted T cells, or PBMCs. The repertoires were released in a freely available public database intended as a resource for research on the immune response to SARS-CoV-2. The samples were drawn from two sources: the first 160 participants of the ongoing ImmuneRACE study, and about 1,300 subjects contributed by 6 global collaborators. Where available, HLA class I and class II types were taken from metadata supplied by the sample provider and were not determined by assay-based typing. Broader findings and caveats from the paper: The amount of clinical and demographic metadata varied by source and participant and was provided uncurated.

Participants in the prospective study were enrolled through a virtual design, were aged roughly 18 to 100 years, and lived in about two dozen United States geographic areas. In the prospective study, participants were assigned to cohorts based on the clinical history participants reported in a screening survey and a study questionnaire. Each participant in the prospective study had whole blood, serum and a nasopharyngeal or oropharyngeal swab collected by mobile phlebotomists. Participants in the prospective study had the option to provide additional blood draws and questionnaires over a 2-month period. Prospective study blood samples were shipped either frozen or at room temperature before DNA extraction. This clone showed up just a few times. Its specific antigen is unknown. Nothing much larger sits one base from this clone, and base qualities are not available. The immunoSEQ Assay, a bias-controlled multiplex PCR, was used to amplify TCRbeta CDR3 regions from genomic DNA. The authors processed their data as follows. Within the assay, amplification of reference gene primers was used to estimate how many nucleated cells each sample contained. To quantify the absolute abundance of each unique TCRbeta CDR3 rearrangement, sequence reads were collapsed and filtered. For each sample, productive Simpson clonality was calculated as the square root of Simpson's diversity index across productive rearrangements. TCRdb carries this immuneACCESS record with in-frame sequences only. Its versions omit some clonotypes, under half of them owing to an unresolved V gene in the studies checked, with the rest unexplained. V and J calls and clone size are those listed in that table; D and trimming were worked out from the DNA. Within this sample are approximately 82,000 clones, with 80% to 90% of them counted one time only. The top ten clonotypes cover approximately 1.2% of the sample.

Per the germline V gene (reference sequence), WNHNN is the CDR1 and SYGVQD is the CDR2. The CDR3 spans 15 residues, from the cysteine through the phenylalanine. Only CDR3 DNA remains: 45 bases, in frame from the first base. Trimming takes 2 bases from V and 2 bases from J, and the germline ends sit 9 bases apart. Sequencing was done on a sample of PBMCs or T cells enriched from blood (not recorded which). This clonotype was sampled from a woman aged 45-60 years with acute COVID-19. The rearranged chain carries TRBV10-1 and TRBJ2-2; the D gene is perhaps TRBD2, on 6 matching bases. The nucleotide sequence reads as follows: TGCGCCAGCAGTGAGGGGACTCTTAACACCGGGGAGCTGTTTTTT. This codes for CASSEGTLNTGELFF.